The 9 T cell receptor beta chains reported below all come from one sample, sequenced in a study of blood T cell repertoires in COVID-19. The protocol was immunoSEQ multiplex PCR, while the TCRdb copy is restricted to in-frame clones and leaves out a portion. Of 250,000 to 350,000 clones listed, 80% to 95% were seen once; the top ten hold 6.5% to 8%. Sequencing used peripheral blood. These receptors came from a woman aged 30 to 39 with COVID-19, enrolled during active disease.

This clone was seen once. The V and J genes are TRBV9 and TRBJ1-5; weak D call: TRBD1 (6 bases). The V end was cut by 3 bases, the J end by 3 bases, with 13 bases between. The CDR3 is 15 amino acids. Germline CDR1 and CDR2: SGDLS and YYNGEE. This CDR3 is CASSADSAVNQPQHF. The CDR3 DNA is TGTGCCAGCAGCGCGGACAGCGCGGTCAATCAGCCCCAGCATTTT.

This chain uses TRBV7-2 with TRBJ2-1; TRBD2 might be the D (8 bases). The length of the CDR3 is 18 residues. CDR1 SGHTA and CDR2 FQGNSA come from the germline V gene. V gave up 3 bases and J gave up 7 bases, with 25 bases separating them. Here the CDR3 reads CASSFSTTGAGGDNEQFF. The CDR3 DNA reads TGTGCCAGCAGCTTCTCCACCACAGGGGCGGGAGGAGATAATGAGCAGTTCTTC.

This clone occurred a few times. This chain joins TRBV6-5 and TRBJ2-7; 11 nucleotides match TRBD2. Per the germline V gene, CDR1 is MNHEY and CDR2 is SVGAGI. The CDR3 is 15 residues long. J was trimmed by 0 bases and V by 10 bases; bases with no gene match: 8. CDR3 residues: CATGPGTSGSYEQYF. The CDR3 DNA reads TGTGCCACCGGCCCCGGGACTAGCGGCTCCTACGAGCAGTACTTC.

The chain couples TRBV29-1 to TRBJ2-1; TRBD2 matches at 7 bases. The ends lost 7 bases at V and 6 bases at J; junction bases unmatched: 9. The CDR3 has 13 amino acids. CDR1 and CDR2 (germline): SQVTM, ANQGSEA. The CDR3 region has the DNA TGCAGCGCCCTTGGCGGGAGAACCAATGAGCAGTTCTTC. Translation gives CSALGGRTNEQFF.

This chain's CDR3 is CASSQEVWAPNRYF. Here the CDR3 DNA reads TGCGCCAGCAGCCAAGAAGTTTGGGCCCCAAACCGCTATTTT. The chain links TRBV4-1 to TRBJ1-3; no definite D call. Germline V gene sequence: CDR1 MGHRA, CDR2 YSYEKL. The CDR3 runs 14 residues. The ends were cut back, 0 bases at V and 16 bases at J, with 19 bases in the middle.

Only a few counts were recorded for this clone. The junction differs from germline at one of its ends, possibly a read error. V and J are TRBV19 and TRBJ1-5, with a weak D call TRBD1 (5 bases). This CDR3 region has 17 residues. Germline CDR1 is LNHDA and CDR2 is SQIVND (reference sequence). The CDR3 DNA reads TGTGCCAGTAGTAAAGTTTTCCGGGGGGATAGCGATCAGCCCCAGCATTTT. It is translated as CASSKVFRGDSDQPQHF.

The chain carries TRBV11-2 and TRBJ1-2, with TRBD1 matching 7 bases. Germline-derived CDR1 and CDR2 are SGHAT and FQNNGV. V trimming: 5 bases; J trimming: 3 bases; junction bases outside the gene matches: 3. The CDR3 loop spans 13 amino acids. Here the CDR3 DNA reads TGTGCCAGCAGCAACACAGGGGACTATGGCTACACCTTC. It codes for CASSNTGDYGYTF.

There are a few counts of this clone. The chain joins TRBV4-1 to TRBJ2-1; unclear D gene. CDR3 size: 17 residues. Germline V gene lookup returns CDR1 MGHRA and CDR2 YSYEKL. Trimming pared 1 base from V and 1 base from J, leaving 14 bases between. The CDR3 is CASSQGSGQGSYNEQFF. The CDR3 DNA follows: TGCGCCAGCAGCCAAGGATCGGGTCAAGGATCCTACAATGAGCAGTTCTTC.

This chain links TRBV7-9 with TRBJ1-6; possibly TRBD1 for D (5 bases). The CDR3 loop spans 13 amino acids. Germline assignment: CDR1 SEHNR and CDR2 FQNEAQ (reference sequence). Trimming took 3 bases from V and 9 from J, leaving 9 bases between them. The DNA for the CDR3 is TGTGCCAGCAGCTTTGTCCAGGGTTCACCCCTCCACTTT. This translates into CASSFVQGSPLHF.